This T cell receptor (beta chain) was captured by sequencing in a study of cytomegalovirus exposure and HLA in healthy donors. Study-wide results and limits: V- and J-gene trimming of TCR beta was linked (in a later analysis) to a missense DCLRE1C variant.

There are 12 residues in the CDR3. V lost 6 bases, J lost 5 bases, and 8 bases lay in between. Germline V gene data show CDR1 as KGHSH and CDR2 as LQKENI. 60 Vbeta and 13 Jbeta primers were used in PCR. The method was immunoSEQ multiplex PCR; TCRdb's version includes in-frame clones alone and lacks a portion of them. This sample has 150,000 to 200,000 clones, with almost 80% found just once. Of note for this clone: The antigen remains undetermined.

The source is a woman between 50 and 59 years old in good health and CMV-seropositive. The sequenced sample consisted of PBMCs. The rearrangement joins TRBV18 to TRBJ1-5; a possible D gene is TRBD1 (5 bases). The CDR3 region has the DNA TGTGCCAGCTCGCAAGGGGATCAGCCCCAGCATTTT. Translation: CASSQGDQPQHF.